What follows describes a single T cell receptor (beta chain). This sample was included in a study of cytomegalovirus exposure and HLA in healthy donors. The PCR employed 60 Vbeta primers together with 13 Jbeta primers. Libraries were prepared by immunoSEQ multiplex PCR; TCRdb keeps only in-frame clonotypes and omits some of them. In the table there are some 150,000 clones, 81% of which are singletons. The sequence came from a woman aged 50 to 65 in good health and CMV-seronegative. The sequenced sample was PBMCs.

CDR3 loop: CASSLRGNTEAFF. DNA of the CDR3: TGCGCCAGCAGCTTGAGAGGTAACACTGAAGCTTTCTTT. The rearrangement joins TRBV5-1 to TRBJ1-1; no definite D call. CDR3 length: 13 amino acids. Germline values: CDR1 SGHRS, CDR2 YFSETQ. Trimming took 1 base from V and 2 from J, leaving 6 bases between them.